Sequencing of this TCR beta chain was carried out in a study of graft-versus-host responses after intestinal transplantation. In the study overall: Recipients were all induced with anti-thymocyte globulin, then given tacrolimus and steroids for approximately 3 years. Findings and caveats of the study: Recipient marrow harbored GvH clones, some of which surfaced first in ileum or blood. Researchers found peak circulating GvH clone levels linked to early post-transplant HvG declines. Clonal ratios of graft-versus-host to host-versus-graft in allografts were high for patients exhibiting graft-donor T cell macrochimerism.

The repertoire was sequenced with immunoSEQ multiplex PCR; TCRdb's copy has only in-frame clones and lacks some. Among around 120,000 clones listed, about 95% were seen once. As for this clone: Its antigen is still unknown.

The CDR3 sequence is 15 residues long. In germline, CDR1 is MNHEY, CDR2 SVGAGI. Trimming pared 6 bases from V and 1 base from J, leaving 10 bases between. This specimen was unstimulated CD8+ T cells sorted from spleen or lymph node cells, taken before intestinal transplant. This chain connects TRBV6-5 to TRBJ1-6, with D unresolved. The TCR was taken from a human donor who received an intestinal transplant. The CDR3: CASSPWSSYNSPLHF. The CDR3 DNA reads TGTGCCAGCAGCCCATGGAGTTCCTATAATTCACCCCTCCACTTT.